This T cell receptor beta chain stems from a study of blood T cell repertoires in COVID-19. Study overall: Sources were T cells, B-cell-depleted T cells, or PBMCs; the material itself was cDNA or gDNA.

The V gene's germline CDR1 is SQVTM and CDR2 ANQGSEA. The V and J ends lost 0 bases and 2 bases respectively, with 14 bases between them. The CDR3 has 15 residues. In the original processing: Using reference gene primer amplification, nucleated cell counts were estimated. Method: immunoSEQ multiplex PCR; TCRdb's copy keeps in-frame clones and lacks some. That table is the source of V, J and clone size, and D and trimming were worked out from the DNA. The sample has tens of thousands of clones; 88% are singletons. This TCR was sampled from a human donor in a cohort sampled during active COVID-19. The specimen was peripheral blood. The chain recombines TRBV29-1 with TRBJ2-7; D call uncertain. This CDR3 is CSVEDVTSNPYEQYF. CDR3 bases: TGCAGCGTTGAAGATGTAACTTCTAATCCCTACGAGCAGTACTTC.